This TCR beta chain came from a study of blood T cell repertoires in COVID-19. Across the study: Donors in the United States, Italy and Spain gave samples during acute or convalescent COVID-19.

Method: immunoSEQ multiplex PCR; TCRdb's copy keeps in-frame clones and lacks some. The data contain some 100,000 clones, roughly 88% of them seen just once; the ten biggest clones take up approximately 1.5%. Germline lookup yields CDR1 SGHVS and CDR2 FQNEAQ. CDR3 length equals 16 residues. Trimming cost V 5 bases and J 4 bases; bases outside gene matches: 13. The V gene is TRBV7-8, the J gene TRBJ2-7; 8 bases are a match to TRBD1. This clonotype originated in a human donor with active COVID-19. The donor label of this sample is uncertain. Sequenced sample: peripheral blood. CDR3 nucleotide sequence: TGTGCCAGCAGCATCCTACCCCGGACAGGGATATACGAGCAGTACTTC. This translates into CASSILPRTGIYEQYF.